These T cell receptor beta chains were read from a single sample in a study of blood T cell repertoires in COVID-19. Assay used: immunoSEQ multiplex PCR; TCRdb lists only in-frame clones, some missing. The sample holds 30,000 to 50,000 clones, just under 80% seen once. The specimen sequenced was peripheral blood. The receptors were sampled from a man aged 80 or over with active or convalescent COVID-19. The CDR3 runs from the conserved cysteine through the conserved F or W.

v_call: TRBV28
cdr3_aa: CASSHRDRGRTYNEQFF

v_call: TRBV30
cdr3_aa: CAWSTGSGNSPLHF

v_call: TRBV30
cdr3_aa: CAWSVGQGRGYTF

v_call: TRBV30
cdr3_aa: CAWSVGVEAFF

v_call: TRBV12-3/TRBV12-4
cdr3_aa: CASSSRVYGYTF

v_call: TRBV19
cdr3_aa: CASQSVGGRWSAKNIQYF

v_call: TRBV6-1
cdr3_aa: CASSEASGTDTQYF

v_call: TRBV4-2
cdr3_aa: CASSQDAGELTEAFF

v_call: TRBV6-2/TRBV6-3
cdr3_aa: CASSFGGLREQYF

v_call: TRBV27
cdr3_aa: CASSSESSGTDTQYF

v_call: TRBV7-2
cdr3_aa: CASREGLAITYEQYF

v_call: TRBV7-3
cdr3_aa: CASSGGLYTDTQYF

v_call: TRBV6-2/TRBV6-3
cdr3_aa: CASSYTSAGTLHF

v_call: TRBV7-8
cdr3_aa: CASSFEPGSSYEQYF

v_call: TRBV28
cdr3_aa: CASSFGQGRREGTDTQYF